This TCR beta chain was recovered during a study of vaccination effects on CD4 cells after COVID-19. Sequencing in the ViraFEST assay came after antigen-specific CD4+ T cells had been expanded with viral peptide pools, which were used to stimulate PBMC. Upon completion of about ten days in culture, CD4+ T cells were isolated. Participants completed two doses of the BNT162b2 or mRNA-1273 vaccine. As to this clone: Its antigen is not known.

Data came from immunoSEQ multiplex PCR; TCRdb stores just in-frame clones and leaves some out. Of around 69,000 clones listed, 70% to 85% are singletons. This CDR3 is built from 16 residues. Germline assignment: CDR1 SGDLS and CDR2 YYNGEE. V was clipped by 0 bases and J by 2 bases, with 13 bases between them. The TCR comes from a human donor who received a COVID-19 vaccine. The source was CD4+ T cells from PBMCs cultured with HCoV-229E spike peptides, collected after COVID-19 vaccination. The V call is TRBV9, the J call TRBJ2-3; the D gene is possibly TRBD1 (5 bases). CDR3 nucleotides: TGTGCCAGCAGCGTAGGGGCAGGGCACATCACAGATACGCAGTATTTT. Protein: CASSVGAGHITDTQYF.